These 8 T cell receptor beta chains were sequenced from one sample in a study of tumor-infiltrating lymphocytes in primary liver carcinoma (dated by TCRdb to 2016 to 2017). Without any cell sorting, total RNA and DNA were extracted together from roughly 20-30 mg of bulk tissue using the AllPrep DNA/RNA mini kit. Sequencing relied on an Illumina HiSeq 2500. TCRbeta-specific cDNA was reverse-transcribed from 500 ng total RNA using a constant-region primer and ProtoScript II reverse transcriptase. The TCRbeta libraries were prepared through three rounds of nested multiplex PCR following a slightly modified ARM-PCR procedure. Multiplex TRBV1-TRBV30 forward primers and a Cbeta reverse primer were used in the first two PCR rounds, each of which was run for roughly 9 cycles. TCRdb applied fastp at Q25 and MiXCR to the public reads, then kept only in-frame beta chains. A single entry per CDR3 protein holds the most common genes and DNA from its merged rows. This sample has 99,000 or so distinct CDR3 sequences in its table, and over 55% of those were observed once. Clones ranked in the top ten supply 9.5% of the sample.

Material for sequencing was liver tumor tissue from sampling region 5. The sample's cell subset or site label is to be understood as: tumor region T5, tumor centre. These receptor sequences come from an older woman with primary liver carcinoma and hepatitis B virus infection.

As to this clonotype: The junction departs from the called germline gene at one end, perhaps through a read error. The V call is TRBV6-5, the J call TRBJ2-1, with 11 bases identical to TRBD1. There are 14 residues in the CDR3. Germline CDR1 MNHEY, CDR2 SVGAGI. The CDR3 nucleotides read TGTGTCAGCAGGGGACAGGGGGGATACAGTGAGCAGTTCTTC. Translation gives CVSRGQGGYSEQFF.

Comment on this clonotype: Germline is not matched at one junction end, which may reflect a read error. V usage is TRBV5-1 and J usage is TRBJ2-1; D is unresolved. This CDR3 spans 15 amino acids. Germline CDR1 is SGHRS and CDR2 is YFSETQ. As DNA, the CDR3 is TGCGCCAGTAGCTTGGATGTCGTCCCCAGTTATGAGCAGTTCTTC. Translating gives CASSLDVVPSYEQFF.

This clonotype was counted between two and nine times. The chain joins TRBV7-9 to TRBJ2-7; 13 bases are shared with TRBD2. The CDR3 totals 15 residues. Trimming cost V 2 bases and J 7 bases; bases outside gene matches: 5. From germline, CDR1 is SEHNR and CDR2 FQNEAQ (reference sequence). The DNA of the CDR3 is TGTGCCAGCAGCTTAAGTGGACTAGCGGGAGCGGAGCAGTACTTC. Translating it yields CASSLSGLAGAEQYF. The full variable domain, rest sourced from reference TRBV7-9 and TRBJ2-7, is DTGVSQNPRHKITKRGQNVTFRCDPISEHNRLYWYRQTLGQGPEFLTYFQNEAQLEKSRLLSDRFSAERPKGSFSTLEIQRTEQGDSAMYLCASSLSGLAGAEQYFGPGTRLTVT.

The chain joins TRBV29-1 to TRBJ2-7; D is possibly TRBD1 or TRBD2 (5 bases each). The CDR3 runs to 16 residues. The germline V gene encodes CDR1 SQVTM and CDR2 ANQGSEA. Trimming stripped 0 bases from V and 3 bases from J, with 18 bases between. The CDR3 nucleotides read TGCAGCGTTGAAGATACCAATCTGCAGGGAGTCTACGAGCAGTACTTC. This translates into CSVEDTNLQGVYEQYF.

As to this clonotype: Sequence at one end of the junction differs from germline and may be a read error. The gene calls are TRBV11-3 and TRBJ2-1; D possibly corresponds to TRBD2 (5 bases). Germline-derived CDR1 and CDR2 are SGHNT and YENEEA. CDR3 length equals 16 residues. CDR3 coding DNA: TGTGCCAGCAGCGCGACTAACGGAGACCAATACAATGAGAAGTTCTTC. Translation gives CASSATNGDQYNEKFF.

As to this clonotype: The junction does not match germline at one end; this may be a read error. This chain joins TRBV6-5 and TRBJ1-5; D unresolved. From germline, CDR1 is MNHEY and CDR2 SVGAGI. This CDR3 has 13 amino acids. This CDR3 reads CVSSYNGIQPQHF. DNA of the CDR3: TGTGTCAGCAGTTATAACGGTATTCAGCCCCAGCATTTT.

The CDR3 DNA reads TGCAGCACCCCGGTGGGTTGCCTGGCGGGCTCGGAGACCCAGTACTTC. Its translation: CSTPVGCLAGSETQYF. The chain employs TRBV29-1 and TRBJ2-5, with a possible D match to TRBD2 (5 bases). The CDR3 is 16 amino acids. The V gene's germline CDR1 is SQVTM and CDR2 ANQGSEA. Trimming pared 8 bases from V and 5 bases from J, leaving 27 bases between.

Details on this clonotype: The junction shows a germline mismatch at one end, possibly a read error. The chain uses TRBV5-4 and TRBJ1-2; D possibly corresponds to TRBD1 (5 bases). This CDR3 comprises 14 residues. From germline, CDR1 is SGHNT and CDR2 YYREEE (reference sequence). The CDR3 region is CASSAGGTNYGYTF. Here the CDR3 DNA reads TGTGCTAGCAGCGCCGGGGGAACTAACTATGGCTACACCTTC.